A single T cell receptor (beta chain) is shown here with its context. The repertoire was sequenced with immunoSEQ multiplex PCR; TCRdb's copy has only in-frame clones and lacks some. The sample has about 2.4 million clones, more than 85% seen once. These data originate in a study of shared clonotypes between healthy human individuals. The donors, healthy adults who were HIV-negative, had experienced no recent acute infections or vaccinations. The receptor's source is a man younger than 35 in good health. Some clones in this sample may be carry-over from other donors' samples. Specimen: naive CD4+ T cells from PBMCs. Regarding subset: CD45RA+ positively selected.

CDR3 amino acids: CASSSAGTTFSGANVLTF. The CDR3 DNA sequence: TGTGCCAGCAGCTCCGCGGGGACCACGTTCTCTGGGGCCAACGTCCTGACTTTC. This rearrangement joins TRBV11-2 to TRBJ2-6; D is perhaps TRBD2 (6 bases). V lost 4 bases, J lost 0 bases, and 16 bases lay in between. The CDR3 totals 18 residues. In germline, CDR1 is SGHAT, CDR2 FQNNGV.